A selection of T cell receptor beta chains follows, all from one sample in a study of shared clonotypes between healthy human individuals. The assay was immunoSEQ multiplex PCR, and TCRdb's table has in-frame clones only and misses some. The data contain about 2,500,000 clones, roughly 92% of them singletons. What was sequenced was naive CD4+ T cells sorted from blood. Receptor source: a young man in good health. The CDR3 runs from the conserved cysteine through the conserved F or W. Fields, in order: CDR3 length, clone size, D gene, J gene, V gene, CDR3 protein, CDR3 DNA. D genes are given only for firm matches. The listing skips clone size in some rows; elsewhere it reads once, few, many or a size class.

len: 14; abundance: -; d_gene: -; j_gene: TRBJ2-7; v_gene: TRBV5-1; CDR3aa: CASSLFQGRYEQYF; CDR3nt: TGCGCCAGCAGCTTGTTCCAGGGGAGATACGAGCAGTACTTC
len: 14; abundance: -; d_gene: TRBD1; j_gene: TRBJ2-5; v_gene: TRBV11-3; CDR3aa: CASSSDRGVETQYF; CDR3nt: TGTGCCAGCAGCTCGGACAGGGGGGTAGAGACCCAGTACTTC
len: 16; abundance: -; d_gene: -; j_gene: TRBJ1-6; v_gene: TRBV19; CDR3aa: CASSPLRGNDNSPLHF; CDR3nt: TGTGCCAGTAGTCCCCTTCGGGGAAACGATAATTCACCCCTCCACTTT
len: 12; abundance: -; d_gene: -; j_gene: TRBJ2-3; v_gene: TRBV19; CDR3aa: CASSREPYTQYF; CDR3nt: TGTGCCAGTAGCCGGGAACCGTATACGCAGTATTTT
len: 13; abundance: once; d_gene: -; j_gene: TRBJ1-4; v_gene: TRBV7-2; CDR3aa: CASSFAPNEKLFF; CDR3nt: TGTGCCAGCAGCTTCGCACCTAATGAAAAACTGTTTTTT
len: 13; abundance: -; d_gene: TRBD1; j_gene: TRBJ2-3; v_gene: TRBV6-5; CDR3aa: CASRDRLTDTQYF; CDR3nt: TGTGCCAGCAGGGACAGGCTCACAGATACGCAGTATTTT
len: 14; abundance: -; d_gene: TRBD1; j_gene: TRBJ2-7; v_gene: TRBV7-9; CDR3aa: CASSYRDSVHEQYF; CDR3nt: TGTGCCAGCAGCTACCGGGACAGTGTCCACGAGCAGTACTTC
len: 13; abundance: -; d_gene: -; j_gene: TRBJ2-2; v_gene: TRBV7-6; CDR3aa: CASSLIRTGELFF; CDR3nt: TGTGCCAGCAGCTTAATACGCACCGGGGAGCTGTTTTTT
len: 15; abundance: -; d_gene: -; j_gene: TRBJ2-2; v_gene: TRBV7-2; CDR3aa: CASSPQGTNTGELFF; CDR3nt: TGTGCCAGCAGCCCACAGGGCACCAACACCGGGGAGCTGTTTTTT
len: 13; abundance: once; d_gene: -; j_gene: TRBJ2-2; v_gene: TRBV7-3; CDR3aa: CASSFQGTGELFF; CDR3nt: TGTGCCAGCAGCTTTCAGGGTACCGGGGAGCTGTTTTTT
len: 15; abundance: -; d_gene: -; j_gene: TRBJ2-2; v_gene: TRBV7-8; CDR3aa: CASSFRPANTGELFF; CDR3nt: TGTGCCAGCAGCTTCAGGCCAGCGAACACCGGGGAGCTGTTTTTT
len: 14; abundance: -; d_gene: -; j_gene: TRBJ1-5; v_gene: TRBV7-9; CDR3aa: CASSLAGNNQPQHF; CDR3nt: TGTGCCAGCAGCTTAGCCGGTAACAATCAGCCCCAGCATTTT
len: 14; abundance: -; d_gene: -; j_gene: TRBJ2-5; v_gene: TRBV7-2; CDR3aa: CASSSYAGEETQYF; CDR3nt: TGTGCCAGCAGCTCCTATGCAGGGGAAGAGACCCAGTACTTC
len: 13; abundance: -; d_gene: TRBD1; j_gene: TRBJ2-7; v_gene: TRBV18; CDR3aa: CASSPGQTYEQYF; CDR3nt: TGTGCCAGCTCACCGGGACAGACCTACGAGCAGTACTTC
len: 13; abundance: -; d_gene: -; j_gene: TRBJ1-2; v_gene: TRBV30; CDR3aa: CAWSENMIYGYTF; CDR3nt: TGTGCCTGGAGTGAGAACATGATCTATGGCTACACCTTC
len: 16; abundance: once; d_gene: -; j_gene: TRBJ2-7; v_gene: TRBV18; CDR3aa: CASSPLPGQRGYEQYF; CDR3nt: TGTGCCAGCTCACCACTACCGGGACAGCGGGGCTACGAGCAGTACTTC
len: 14; abundance: -; d_gene: -; j_gene: TRBJ2-3; v_gene: TRBV5-4; CDR3aa: CASSLVDRSQTQYF; CDR3nt: TGTGCCAGCAGCTTGGTTGACAGATCTCAGACGCAGTATTTT
len: 17; abundance: once; d_gene: TRBD2; j_gene: TRBJ2-2; v_gene: TRBV19; CDR3aa: CASSSTELARGTGELFF; CDR3nt: TGTGCCAGTAGTTCGACAGAACTAGCGAGGGGCACCGGGGAGCTGTTTTTT
len: 11; abundance: -; d_gene: -; j_gene: TRBJ1-1; v_gene: TRBV5-8; CDR3aa: CASSYGAEAFF; CDR3nt: TGTGCCAGCAGCTACGGAGCTGAAGCTTTCTTT
len: 14; abundance: -; d_gene: TRBD1; j_gene: TRBJ2-7; v_gene: TRBV7-9; CDR3aa: CASSPQGAAYEQYF; CDR3nt: TGTGCCAGCAGCCCACAGGGGGCCGCGTACGAGCAGTACTTC
len: 15; abundance: -; d_gene: TRBD1; j_gene: TRBJ1-2; v_gene: TRBV7-2; CDR3aa: CASSLVGTGSYGYTF; CDR3nt: TGTGCCAGCAGCTTAGTCGGGACAGGTTCCTATGGCTACACCTTC
len: 16; abundance: -; d_gene: TRBD2; j_gene: TRBJ2-1; v_gene: TRBV12-5; CDR3aa: CASGSPGGGFNNEQFF; CDR3nt: TGTGCTAGTGGTTCCCCGGGCGGGGGGTTTAACAATGAGCAGTTCTTC
len: 15; abundance: -; d_gene: -; j_gene: TRBJ2-1; v_gene: TRBV5-6; CDR3aa: CASSRAWRQANEQFF; CDR3nt: TGTGCCAGCAGCCGGGCGTGGCGGCAAGCTAATGAGCAGTTCTTC
len: 15; abundance: -; d_gene: -; j_gene: TRBJ1-6; v_gene: TRBV7-9; CDR3aa: CASSLGISYNSPLHF; CDR3nt: TGTGCCAGCAGCTTAGGGATCTCCTATAATTCACCCCTCCACTTT
len: 20; abundance: once; d_gene: -; j_gene: TRBJ2-6; v_gene: TRBV21-1; CDR3aa: CASSKGYGGARGTGANVLTF; CDR3nt: TGTGCCAGCAGCAAAGGTTATGGCGGGGCTCGAGGGACCGGGGCCAACGTCCTGACTTTC
len: 15; abundance: -; d_gene: -; j_gene: TRBJ2-3; v_gene: TRBV6-5; CDR3aa: CASSYGGPSTDTQYF; CDR3nt: TGTGCCAGCAGTTACGGAGGGCCAAGCACAGATACGCAGTATTTT
len: 14; abundance: once; d_gene: TRBD1; j_gene: TRBJ2-5; v_gene: TRBV7-2; CDR3aa: CASSRRGLEETQYF; CDR3nt: TGTGCCAGCAGCCGAAGGGGGCTCGAAGAAACCCAGTACTTC
len: 17; abundance: -; d_gene: TRBD2; j_gene: TRBJ2-5; v_gene: TRBV29-1; CDR3aa: CSVEEWASASGLETQYF; CDR3nt: TGCAGCGTTGAAGAATGGGCTAGCGCTAGCGGTTTAGAGACCCAGTACTTC
len: 13; abundance: -; d_gene: -; j_gene: TRBJ2-1; v_gene: TRBV2; CDR3aa: CASSERGAGTQFF; CDR3nt: TGTGCCAGCAGTGAAAGGGGGGCAGGGACACAGTTCTTC
len: 15; abundance: -; d_gene: -; j_gene: TRBJ1-4; v_gene: TRBV5-6; CDR3aa: CASSLVGLGNEKLFF; CDR3nt: TGTGCCAGCAGCTTGGTAGGGTTAGGGAATGAAAAACTGTTTTTT
len: 13; abundance: -; d_gene: -; j_gene: TRBJ1-2; v_gene: TRBV11-2; CDR3aa: CASSLDARRGYTF; CDR3nt: TGTGCCAGCAGCTTAGATGCACGCCGTGGCTACACCTTC
len: 14; abundance: few; d_gene: TRBD1; j_gene: TRBJ1-2; v_gene: TRBV5-1; CDR3aa: CASSNGTGNYGYTF; CDR3nt: TGCGCCAGCAGCAACGGGACAGGGAACTATGGCTACACCTTC
len: 13; abundance: -; d_gene: -; j_gene: TRBJ2-3; v_gene: TRBV19; CDR3aa: CASSIVGGDTQYF; CDR3nt: TGTGCCAGTAGTATAGTAGGCGGAGATACGCAGTATTTT
len: 14; abundance: -; d_gene: -; j_gene: TRBJ2-7; v_gene: TRBV5-4; CDR3aa: CASSRAGGTYEQYF; CDR3nt: TGTGCCAGCAGCCGGGCAGGGGGGACCTACGAGCAGTACTTC
len: 16; abundance: -; d_gene: -; j_gene: TRBJ2-7; v_gene: TRBV7-2; CDR3aa: CASSLTADLLAREQYF; CDR3nt: TGTGCCAGCAGCTTAACAGCAGACCTCTTGGCTCGGGAGCAGTACTTC
len: 16; abundance: once; d_gene: -; j_gene: TRBJ1-2; v_gene: TRBV23-1; CDR3aa: CASSQSTQEATYGYTF; CDR3nt: TGCGCCAGCAGTCAATCGACACAGGAAGCAACCTATGGCTACACCTTC
len: 13; abundance: -; d_gene: -; j_gene: TRBJ1-2; v_gene: TRBV7-2; CDR3aa: CASSRYNQDGYTF; CDR3nt: TGTGCCAGCAGTCGGTATAATCAGGATGGCTACACCTTC
len: 16; abundance: -; d_gene: TRBD1; j_gene: TRBJ1-2; v_gene: TRBV25-1; CDR3aa: CASSEHRGRGSYGYTF; CDR3nt: TGTGCCAGCAGTGAACACAGGGGTAGGGGTTCCTATGGCTACACCTTC
len: 15; abundance: -; d_gene: TRBD2; j_gene: TRBJ2-7; v_gene: TRBV10-3; CDR3aa: CAISAPASGTHEQYF; CDR3nt: TGTGCCATCAGTGCCCCTGCTAGCGGGACCCACGAGCAGTACTTC
len: 15; abundance: -; d_gene: TRBD1; j_gene: TRBJ1-6; v_gene: TRBV7-9; CDR3aa: CASSTTGVRGSPLHF; CDR3nt: TGTGCCAGCAGTACTACAGGGGTGCGTGGGTCACCCCTCCACTTT
len: 18; abundance: -; d_gene: TRBD1; j_gene: TRBJ2-7; v_gene: TRBV7-9; CDR3aa: CASSSVGGGQAFSYEQYF; CDR3nt: TGTGCCAGCAGCTCGGTAGGGGGTGGACAGGCTTTCTCCTACGAGCAGTACTTC
len: 12; abundance: -; d_gene: -; j_gene: TRBJ1-6; v_gene: TRBV2; CDR3aa: CASSAGNSPLHF; CDR3nt: TGTGCCAGCAGTGCAGGGAATTCACCCCTCCACTTT
len: 13; abundance: -; d_gene: -; j_gene: TRBJ2-7; v_gene: TRBV5-1; CDR3aa: CASSLAPDYEQYF; CDR3nt: TGCGCCAGCAGCTTGGCCCCCGACTACGAGCAGTACTTC
len: 14; abundance: -; d_gene: TRBD1; j_gene: TRBJ1-3; v_gene: TRBV29-1; CDR3aa: CSVVQGAGGNTIYF; CDR3nt: TGCAGCGTTGTACAGGGGGCAGGTGGAAACACCATATATTTT
len: 17; abundance: -; d_gene: TRBD1; j_gene: TRBJ2-6; v_gene: TRBV5-8; CDR3aa: CASSLPGQSSGANVLTF; CDR3nt: TGTGCCAGCAGTCTCCCGGGACAGTCGTCTGGGGCCAACGTCCTGACTTTC
len: 18; abundance: -; d_gene: -; j_gene: TRBJ1-1; v_gene: TRBV7-9; CDR3aa: CASSPRGWAGQANTEAFF; CDR3nt: TGTGCCAGCAGCCCCCGTGGGTGGGCGGGTCAGGCGAACACTGAAGCTTTCTTT
len: 13; abundance: few; d_gene: TRBD1; j_gene: TRBJ1-1; v_gene: TRBV9; CDR3aa: CASSPEAGGLAFF; CDR3nt: TGTGCCAGCAGCCCCGAGGCAGGGGGTCTGGCTTTCTTT
len: 17; abundance: -; d_gene: TRBD2; j_gene: TRBJ2-1; v_gene: TRBV7-6; CDR3aa: CASSLTLAGGSYNEQFF; CDR3nt: TGTGCCAGCAGCTTGACACTAGCGGGGGGCTCCTACAATGAGCAGTTCTTC
len: 13; abundance: few; d_gene: -; j_gene: TRBJ1-5; v_gene: TRBV28; CDR3aa: CASSLTLRQPQHF; CDR3nt: TGTGCCAGCAGTTTAACGTTACGGCAGCCCCAGCATTTT
len: 13; abundance: -; d_gene: -; j_gene: TRBJ1-2; v_gene: TRBV5-1; CDR3aa: CASSLELGYGYTF; CDR3nt: TGCGCCAGCAGCTTGGAGTTGGGGTATGGCTACACCTTC
len: 11; abundance: -; d_gene: -; j_gene: TRBJ1-2; v_gene: TRBV12-5; CDR3aa: CASGLIYGYTF; CDR3nt: TGTGCTAGTGGTTTGATCTATGGCTACACCTTC
len: 19; abundance: -; d_gene: TRBD2; j_gene: TRBJ2-1; v_gene: TRBV7-9; CDR3aa: CASSNRLAGDLVSYNEQFF; CDR3nt: TGTGCCAGCAGCAATCGACTAGCGGGAGATCTCGTGTCCTACAATGAGCAGTTCTTC
len: 16; abundance: -; d_gene: -; j_gene: TRBJ1-6; v_gene: TRBV19; CDR3aa: CASSIGRGSRNSPLHF; CDR3nt: TGTGCCAGTAGTATAGGCAGGGGATCAAGGAATTCACCCCTCCACTTT